This paragraph reports one T cell receptor beta chain. Its antigen is not yet known. No per-base quality is available; no much larger clone lies one base away. Whole blood was collected in K2EDTA tubes by collaborating institutions according to the institutions' own protocols. For TCRbeta analysis, collaborators shipped samples in one of three forms: frozen whole blood, isolated PBMCs, or DNA extracted from either of those sample types. TCRbeta CDR3 regions were amplified from genomic DNA using the immunoSEQ Assay, a bias-controlled multiplex PCR. In the authors' own workflow: The number of nucleated cells in each sample was estimated by amplification of reference gene primers within the assay. Sequence reads were collapsed and filtered to measure the absolute abundance of every unique TCRbeta CDR3 rearrangement. Productive Simpson clonality was computed per sample as the square root of Simpson's diversity index over productive rearrangements. Here the immuneACCESS table is served through TCRdb, limited to in-frame sequences with V and J called. Missing clones are a known gap in these copies; in checked studies unresolved V genes cover under half, and the rest lacks a known reason. V and J calls and clone size follow that table, whereas D and trimming were derived from the DNA. For this sample there are about 130,000 clones; about four fifths appear just once. Approximately 8.7% of the sample comes from the top ten.

This sample was included in a study of blood T cell repertoires in COVID-19 (dated by TCRdb to 2018 to 2021). Looking at the study overall: The collaborator samples originated in the United States, Italy and Spain and spanned the acute and convalescent phases of COVID-19. The prospective study material was composed of cDNA or gDNA derived from T cells, B-cell-depleted T cells, or PBMCs. Deeply sampled blood TCRbeta repertoires from subjects exposed to, actively infected with, or recovered from COVID-19 were included in the dataset. Where available, HLA class I and class II types were taken from metadata supplied by the sample provider and were not determined by assay-based typing. The samples were drawn from two sources: the first 160 participants of the ongoing ImmuneRACE study, and approximately 1,300 subjects contributed by 6 global collaborators. Nearly every sample came with metadata listing a de-identified subject ID, COVID-19 status, age in years and sex. A freely available public database, intended as a resource for researchers studying the immune response to SARS-CoV-2, is where the repertoires were released. What the authors observed across the whole study: The quantity of clinical and demographic metadata differed by source and by participant and was supplied without curation.

The sequencing sample was made of peripheral blood. The clonotype comes from a middle-aged man with active or convalescent COVID-19.

The nucleotides read TGTGCCAGCAGCGAATCGAGTGAAAAACTGTTTTTT. This translates into CASSESSEKLFF. The sequence joins TRBV12-3 or TRBV12-4 to TRBJ1-4; the D gene cannot be named for sure. From cysteine to phenylalanine, the CDR3 is 12 amino acids long. The sequence is cut down to CDR3 DNA, 36 bases in frame from base 1. V lost 6 bases and J lost 7 bases; the stretch between them is 9 bases long.